Presented here are 17 T cell receptor beta chains from one specimen sequenced in a study of cytomegalovirus exposure and HLA in healthy donors. Libraries were prepared by immunoSEQ multiplex PCR; TCRdb keeps only in-frame clonotypes and omits some of them. The sample holds around 150,000 clones; roughly 92% are singletons and the top ten take approximately 0.7%. Sequences were obtained from PBMCs. The receptors originated from a man aged 18 to 29 in good health and CMV-seronegative.

This clone occurred once. The rearrangement joins TRBV27 to TRBJ1-5; possible D gene TRBD1, 5 bases. Germline CDR1 and CDR2: MNHEY and SMNVEV (reference sequence). Trimming cost V 6 bases and J 1 base, with 16 bases left between them. The CDR3 runs to 16 residues. The chain's CDR3 is CASSYTGVTSNQPQHF. In nucleotides, the CDR3 is TGTGCCAGCAGCTACACAGGAGTAACGAGCAATCAGCCCCAGCATTTT.

The chain couples TRBV5-1 to TRBJ1-5; 8 positions agree with TRBD1. With V trimmed by 3 bases and J by 11 bases, 7 bases remained unmatched. The CDR3 totals 13 residues. CDR1 SGHRS and CDR2 YFSETQ come from the germline V gene. CDR3: CASSSGQGTTQHF. CDR3 nucleotides: TGCGCCAGCAGCTCAGGACAGGGAACGACCCAGCATTTT.

This chain uses TRBV7-9 with TRBJ1-3, with no clear D. CDR3 length: 13 amino acids. The germline V and J ends were trimmed by 1 base and 5 bases, with 6 bases remaining between them. Germline CDR1 SEHNR, CDR2 FQNEAQ (reference sequence). The CDR3 nucleotides are TGTGCCAGCAGCTTAGGAGGCAGAAACACCATATATTTT. Amino acids: CASSLGGRNTIYF. The whole variable domain, filled in from reference TRBV7-9 and TRBJ1-3, reads DTGVSQNPRHKITKRGQNVTFRCDPISEHNRLYWYRQTLGQGPEFLTYFQNEAQLEKSRLLSDRFSAERPKGSFSTLEIQRTEQGDSAMYLCASSLGGRNTIYFGEGSWLTVV.

The chain links TRBV6-5 to TRBJ2-1, with 11 bases aligning to TRBD2. This CDR3 contains 15 residues. Per germline, CDR1 MNHEY and CDR2 SVGAGI. Trimming took 6 bases from V and 4 from J; bases not matched to a gene: 5. The CDR3 spells CASSTSGRRYNEQFF. The DNA for the CDR3 is TGTGCCAGCAGCACTAGCGGGAGACGGTACAATGAGCAGTTCTTC.

The chain joins TRBV6-6 to TRBJ1-1; D uncertain. V lost 8 bases and J lost 1, with 17 bases in between. This CDR3 region has 15 residues. The germline gives CDR1 MNHNY, CDR2 SVGAGI (reference sequence). Here the CDR3 reads CASGPPKQTNTEAFF. CDR3 sequence (DNA): TGTGCCAGCGGCCCTCCCAAACAGACGAACACTGAAGCTTTCTTT.

The chain joins TRBV19 to TRBJ2-1, with 10 bases matching TRBD2. The CDR3 is made up of 15 amino acids. The V gene end was trimmed by 7 bases and the J gene end by 2 bases; junction bases not matched to a gene: 5. Germline V gene data show CDR1 as LNHDA and CDR2 as SQIVND (reference sequence). The CDR3 nucleotides are TGTGCCAGTACTTCTAGCGGGAGAACCTACAATGAGCAGTTCTTC. This encodes CASTSSGRTYNEQFF. Filled out from reference TRBV19 and TRBJ2-1, the complete variable domain reads DGGITQSPKYLFRKEGQNVTLSCEQNLNHDAMYWYRQDPGQGLRLIYYSQIVNDFQKGDIAEGYSVSREKKESFPLTVTSAQKNPTAFYLCASTSSGRTYNEQFFGPGTRLTVL.

The chain joins TRBV11-3 to TRBJ2-1, with D maybe TRBD2 (5 bases). The CDR3 runs to 17 residues. Germline assignment: CDR1 SGHNT and CDR2 YENEEA. V was pared by 1 base and J by 5 bases, with 18 bases between. CDR3 nucleotide sequence: TGTGCCAGCAGCTTAGGTAGAGGGCGGGTTTTTGACAATGAGCAGTTCTTC. Amino acid sequence: CASSLGRGRVFDNEQFF.

This chain links TRBV28 with TRBJ2-7, with a weak D call TRBD1 (5 bases). The CDR3 runs 16 residues. V dropped 5 bases and J dropped 4 bases, with 21 bases sitting between them. Germline-derived CDR1 and CDR2 are MDHEN and SYDVKM. CDR3 protein: CASSRLPQGLDYEQYV. In DNA, the CDR3 is TGTGCCAGCAGTCGCCTCCCCCAGGGTTTGGATTACGAGCAGTACGTC.

The V gene is TRBV27, the J gene TRBJ2-7, with TRBD1 matching over 7 bases. The CDR3 covers 14 residues. J gave up 3 bases and V 6 bases, and 8 bases lay outside the gene matches. The V gene's germline CDR1 is MNHEY and CDR2 SMNVEV (reference sequence). DNA for the CDR3: TGTGCCAGCAGGGCTCGACAGGGTTACTACGAGCAGTACTTC. Translating it yields CASRARQGYYEQYF.

This rearrangement joins TRBV27 to TRBJ1-2; D not resolved. CDR3 size: 13 residues. Trimming removed 2 bases at V and 4 bases at J, with 8 bases between. Germline CDR1 is MNHEY and CDR2 is SMNVEV (reference sequence). Here the CDR3 reads CASSLNTGYGYTF. The CDR3 DNA is TGTGCCAGCAGTTTAAACACGGGCTATGGCTACACCTTC.

The J gene is TRBJ2-5, the V gene TRBV7-3; D remains unclear. The CDR3 spans 13 residues. Germline CDR1 and CDR2: SGHTA and FQGTGA. Trimming removed 5 bases at V and 1 base at J, with 8 bases between. For the CDR3, the DNA is TGTGCCAGCAGCCGGGTGGCCCAAGAGACCCAGTACTTC. This encodes CASSRVAQETQYF.

This chain connects TRBV5-6 to TRBJ1-3; D perhaps matches TRBD1 (5 bases). CDR3 size: 13 residues. Deletions cut 4 bases from V and 5 bases from J, with 10 bases between. Germline V gene data show CDR1 as SGHDT and CDR2 as YYEEEE. The CDR3: CASSRDRRNTIYF. The DNA of the CDR3 is TGTGCCAGCAGCCGAGACAGAAGAAACACCATATATTTT.

This chain links TRBV9 with TRBJ1-2; the D gene is possibly TRBD1 (5 bases). The CDR3 sequence is 12 residues long. Between the trimmed V and J ends, which lost 2 bases and 8 bases, there was a span of 10 bases. CDR1 is SGDLS and CDR2 is YYNGEE in the germline V gene. The CDR3 is CASSVTGGGYTF. The CDR3 coding sequence is TGTGCCAGCAGCGTCACAGGTGGAGGCTACACCTTC.

V usage is TRBV15 and J usage is TRBJ2-2; D gene ambiguous. Germline V gives CDR1 LNHNV, CDR2 YYDKDF (reference sequence). Trimming shortened V by 0 bases and J by 7 bases, and 6 bases separated the two germline ends. The CDR3 length is 13 residues. The CDR3 loop reads CATSRDRSGELFF. CDR3 sequence (DNA): TGTGCCACCAGCAGAGACCGGAGCGGGGAGCTGTTTTTT.

The rearrangement uses TRBV9 and TRBJ1-2; D perhaps matches TRBD1 (5 bases). Germline CDR1 and CDR2: SGDLS and YYNGEE. V was clipped by 2 bases and J by 4 bases, with 21 bases between them. CDR3 length: 17 residues. The CDR3 sequence: CASSVTATGGKGYGYTF. As DNA, the CDR3 is TGTGCCAGCAGCGTTACCGCCACGGGGGGGAAAGGCTATGGCTACACCTTC.

V usage is TRBV7-2 and J usage is TRBJ2-3; 11 bases are a match to TRBD1. The CDR3 is 15 residues long. J lost 5 bases, V lost 5 bases, and 6 bases had no gene match. Germline values: CDR1 SGHTA, CDR2 FQGNSA. CDR3 sequence reads: CASSEGQGGVDTQYF. The CDR3 DNA sequence: TGTGCCAGCAGCGAGGGACAGGGGGGTGTAGATACGCAGTATTTT.

The chain carries TRBV5-6 and TRBJ2-5; D unresolved. The germline CDR1 and CDR2 sequences are SGHDT and YYEEEE. This CDR3 region has 14 residues. The V and J ends lost 2 bases and 0 bases respectively, with 8 bases between them. The CDR3 spells CASSFLTNQETQYF. The CDR3, as DNA: TGTGCCAGCAGCTTCCTCACAAACCAAGAGACCCAGTACTTC.